This TCR beta chain originates from a study of blood T cell repertoires in COVID-19. About the research overall: Some COVID-19 samples were acute and others convalescent; all came from the United States, Italy and Spain. PBMCs, B-cell-depleted T cells, or T cells were the source of the cDNA or gDNA that made up the material.

V was cut by 3 bases and J by 6 bases, with 9 bases left in between. The CDR3 contains 14 residues. Germline V gene lookup returns CDR1 MNHEY and CDR2 SMNVEV (reference sequence). As originally analysed: Estimates of nucleated cell counts were drawn from the amplification of reference gene primers. This table comes from immunoSEQ multiplex PCR, and its TCRdb copy is limited to in-frame clones, with some not included. V and J calls and clone size come straight from that table; D and trimming were deduced from the DNA. The sample comprises about 42,000 clones, roughly 88% of which are singletons, and just under 2.5% rests with the top ten.

This rearrangement joins TRBV27 to TRBJ1-6, with D possibly being TRBD1 (5 bases). The sequence was obtained from a human donor in a cohort sampled during active COVID-19. Sequenced: peripheral blood. CDR3 in DNA: TGTGCCAGCAGTTTGACAGCTCGTAATTCACCCCTCCACTTT. Translation: CASSLTARNSPLHF.